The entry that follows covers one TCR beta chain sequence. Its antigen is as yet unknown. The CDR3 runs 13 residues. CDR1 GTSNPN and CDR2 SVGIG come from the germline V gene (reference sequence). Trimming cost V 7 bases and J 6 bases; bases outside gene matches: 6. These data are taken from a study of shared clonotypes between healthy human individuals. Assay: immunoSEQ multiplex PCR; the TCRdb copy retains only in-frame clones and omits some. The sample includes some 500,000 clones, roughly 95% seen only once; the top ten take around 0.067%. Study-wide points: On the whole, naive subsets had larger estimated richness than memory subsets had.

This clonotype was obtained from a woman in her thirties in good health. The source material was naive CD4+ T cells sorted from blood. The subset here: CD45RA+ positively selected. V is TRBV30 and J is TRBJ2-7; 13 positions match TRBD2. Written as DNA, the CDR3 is TGTGCCTACCGACTAGCGGGGGGTCGCGAGCAGTACTTC. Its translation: CAYRLAGGREQYF.